The 2 T cell receptor beta chains below all came from one sample that was sequenced in a study of cytomegalovirus exposure and HLA in healthy donors. This PCR relied on a set of 60 Vbeta primers and 13 Jbeta primers. Here immunoSEQ multiplex PCR was the method, and the copy in TCRdb shows in-frame clones only, minus some. Here the sample spans around 300,000 clones, 65% to 85% being singletons. The sample consisted of PBMCs. The origin of the receptors is a female donor in good health and CMV-seronegative.

CDR3 region: CASSEREGLNEQFF. CDR3 in DNA: TGTGCCAGCAGTGAGCGGGAGGGCCTCAATGAGCAGTTCTTC. The chain joins TRBV2 to TRBJ2-1; 9 bases align to TRBD2. The trim removed 3 bases at V and 6 bases at J, leaving 3 bases unmatched. The CDR3 totals 14 residues. Germline-derived CDR1 and CDR2 are SNHLY and FYNNEI.

CDR3 sequence (DNA): TGTGCCAGCAGCTTAACCGCAGGGGGCGGTGGCGAGCAGTACTTC. Protein: CASSLTAGGGGEQYF. The chain carries TRBV7-9 and TRBJ2-7; 8 bases fit TRBD1. The CDR3 covers 15 residues. Trimming removed 2 bases from V and 6 bases from J; junction bases left unmatched: 9. The V gene's germline CDR1 is SEHNR and CDR2 FQNEAQ (reference sequence). The full variable domain, rest sourced from reference TRBV7-9 and TRBJ2-7, is DTGVSQNPRHKITKRGQNVTFRCDPISEHNRLYWYRQTLGQGPEFLTYFQNEAQLEKSRLLSDRFSAERPKGSFSTLEIQRTEQGDSAMYLCASSLTAGGGGEQYFGPGTRLTVT.